Detailed here is one T cell receptor beta chain. The entry originates in a study of blood T cell repertoires in COVID-19. Study-level background: Samples taken during acute and convalescent COVID-19 were collected in the United States, Italy and Spain.

Assignment of participants to cohorts was predicated upon participant-reported clinical history. Recovery among Cohort 3 donors was established by two negative PCRs, clearance, or symptom resolution. In the original workflow: Amplified reference gene primers provided the basis for estimating nucleated cell counts. Libraries were prepared by immunoSEQ multiplex PCR; TCRdb keeps only in-frame clonotypes and omits some of them. V and J calls plus clone size are reproduced from that table; the DNA served to infer D and trimming. The sample lists some 460,000 clones, around 87% occurring once. Germline CDR1 and CDR2: SGHTA and FQGTGA. This CDR3 spans 16 amino acids. Trimming cost V 5 bases and J 8 bases; bases outside gene matches: 13.

The TCR comes from a woman under 30 who had recovered from COVID-19. The specimen was PBMCs or T cells enriched from blood (not recorded which). The chain couples TRBV7-3 to TRBJ2-1, with 9 bases aligning to TRBD2. CDR3 sequence reads: CASSPRLAGGHDEQFF. DNA of the CDR3: TGTGCCAGCAGCCCCCGTTTGGCGGGGGGGCACGATGAGCAGTTCTTC.